These 8 T cell receptor beta chains were all obtained from the same sample, sequenced in a study of metastatic and nonmetastatic thyroid tumors. With MiXCR, TCRdb reprocessed the PCR reads. The table records 36,000 or so clones, around 33% of them present only once. Every patient underwent thyroid surgery untreated. The sample was tumor tissue. Receptors were obtained from a female donor with papillary thyroid cancer or a benign thyroid nodule (not recorded which). Some clones in this sample may be carry-over from other donors' samples.

This clone appeared many times. DNA for the CDR3: TGTGCCAGCAGTGATCTAGCGGAGCCCTACGAGCAGTACTTC. It encodes CASSDLAEPYEQYF. This chain joins TRBV6-1 and TRBJ2-7; 7 nucleotides align to TRBD2. This CDR3 has 14 amino acids. With V trimmed by 3 bases and J by 2 bases, 4 bases remained unmatched. The germline CDR1 and CDR2 sequences are MNHNS and SASEGT.

This chain connects TRBV5-8 to TRBJ2-7; 10 bases align to TRBD1. V shed 4 bases and J 6 bases; nucleotides not matched to a gene: 13. The CDR3 has 16 residues. CDR1 SGHTS and CDR2 YDEGEE come from the germline V gene. The CDR3 is CASSVGTAGQGGEQYF. In nucleotides, the CDR3 is TGTGCCAGCAGCGTAGGGACCGCCGGACAGGGGGGCGAGCAGTACTTC.

The rearrangement links TRBV4-3 to TRBJ2-6; 7 nucleotides match TRBD2. The V gene's germline CDR1 is LGHNA and CDR2 YSLEER. Trimming took 1 base from V and 0 from J; bases not matched to a gene: 6. The CDR3 has 18 amino acids. CDR3 residues: CASSQGPSGSSGANVLTF. DNA for the CDR3: TGCGCCAGCAGCCAAGGCCCTAGCGGAAGCTCTGGGGCCAACGTCCTGACTTTC.

CDR3 nucleotides: TGTGCCAGCAGTGAAGAGGGCCGAGATTATGGCTACACCTTC. This sequence encodes CASSEEGRDYGYTF. The chain couples TRBV2 to TRBJ1-2; D ambiguous. Trimming shortened V by 1 base and J by 5 bases, and 11 bases separated the two germline ends. The CDR3 is 14 amino acids. From germline, CDR1 is SNHLY and CDR2 FYNNEI.

This rearrangement joins TRBV28 to TRBJ1-2; possibly TRBD1 for D (6 bases). Germline V gene sequence: CDR1 MDHEN, CDR2 SYDVKM. The CDR3 is made up of 14 amino acids. With 3 bases removed from V and 4 bases from J, the gap between germline ends came to 12 bases. CDR3 sequence (DNA): TGTGCCAGCAGTTTTGCAGGGGTTGGCTATGGCTACACCTTC. Translating it yields CASSFAGVGYGYTF.

This chain connects TRBV5-1 to TRBJ2-3; D gene ambiguous. The CDR3 sequence is 13 residues long. In germline, CDR1 is SGHRS, CDR2 YFSETQ. The V gene lost 4 bases and the J gene lost 4 bases, with 10 bases spanning the gap. CDR3 nucleotides: TGCGCCAGCAGCCTCAGCCGGCCAGATACGCAGTATTTT. Its translation: CASSLSRPDTQYF.

In this sample, this clone turned up a few times. The rearrangement joins TRBV12-3 or TRBV12-4 to TRBJ1-5; no reliable D call. CDR3 size: 13 residues. V was cut by 5 bases and J by 7 bases, with 12 bases left in between. The DNA for the CDR3 is TGTGCCAGCAGTATGAGGGATGGGCAGCCCCAGCATTTT. The encoded protein is CASSMRDGQPQHF.

This clone turned up a few times. CDR3 nucleotides: TGTGCCAGCAGCTCGGGGGCCTCGGGGGAAAAACTGTTTTTT. It encodes CASSSGASGEKLFF. The chain employs TRBV9 and TRBJ1-4; D perhaps matches TRBD1 (6 bases). The CDR3 length is 14 residues. Trimming left V 4 bases short and J 8 bases short, with 15 bases between. The germline CDR1 and CDR2 sequences are SGDLS and YYNGEE.